One sample yielded the 15 T cell receptor beta chains listed below, sequenced in a study of T cell repertoires in cytomegalovirus infection. In TCRdb, the reads were re-called with MiXCR into one record per CDR3 protein. The sample lists over 95,000 distinct CDR3 sequences; 30% were seen once. The antigens for these receptors are not known. This specimen consisted of CD8+ T cells from cultured PBMCs, obtained from culture after CMV antigen stimulation. Receptors were obtained from a human donor in good health (CMV status not recorded). Some clones in this sample may be carry-over from other donors' samples.

This clonotype was seen only once. V and J are TRBV19 and TRBJ1-2; 10 bases map to TRBD1. The CDR3 consists of 15 residues. V lost 7 bases, J lost 3 bases, and 8 bases stayed unmatched. Germline V gives CDR1 LNHDA, CDR2 SQIVND (reference sequence). Here the CDR3 DNA reads TGTGCCAGTAACTCAGTCGGGACAGGGGACTATGGCTACACCTTC. Translation: CASNSVGTGDYGYTF.

This clonotype was recorded many times. The genes are TRBV7-8 and TRBJ2-5; possible D gene TRBD1, 6 bases. From germline, CDR1 is SGHVS and CDR2 FQNEAQ. V lost 3 bases and J lost 7, with 12 bases in between. The CDR3 runs 13 residues. The DNA of the CDR3 is TGTGCCAGCAGCTTCGGCAGAGGGGGGACCCAGTACTTC. It specifies CASSFGRGGTQYF.

In this sample, this clonotype turned up many times. The chain links TRBV6-1 to TRBJ2-4; weak D call: TRBD1 (6 bases). CDR1 is MNHNS, CDR2 SASEGT, per germline. CDR3 length: 14 residues. V gave up 4 bases and J gave up 6 bases, with 13 bases separating them. Here the CDR3 reads CASSVGTTGNIQYF. The CDR3 DNA reads as TGTGCCAGCAGTGTGGGGACAACGGGAAACATTCAGTACTTC.

There are many counts of this clonotype. The chain joins TRBV29-1 to TRBJ2-5; no firm D call. Per germline, CDR1 SQVTM and CDR2 ANQGSEA. Trimming removed 2 bases at V and 3 bases at J, with 7 bases between. The CDR3 is 12 residues long. As DNA, the CDR3 is TGCAGCGTTGAAATCGAAGAAGAGACCCAGTACTTC. Encoded protein: CSVEIEEETQYF.

This chain joins TRBV27 and TRBJ2-1; no clear D gene. Germline CDR1 and CDR2: MNHEY and SMNVEV (reference sequence). The CDR3 length is 14 residues. The V end lost 4 bases, the J end lost 3 bases, and 10 bases lay between the germline ends. DNA for the CDR3: TGTGCCAGCAGTTCCAATCCATTCTACAATGAGCAGTTCTTC. Amino acid sequence: CASSSNPFYNEQFF.

This clonotype was observed a handful of times. The chain joins TRBV15 to TRBJ1-2; D is unresolved. The V gene lost 0 bases and the J gene lost 1 base, with 9 bases spanning the gap. The germline CDR1 and CDR2 sequences are LNHNV and YYDKDF (reference sequence). The CDR3 is made up of 15 amino acids. The CDR3, as DNA: TGTGCCACCAGCAGAGATCAGGTCCTTAACTATGGCTACACCTTC. It specifies CATSRDQVLNYGYTF.

Ten or more counts support this clonotype. The CDR3 protein is CASSHGGGTEAFF. The CDR3 DNA follows: TGTGCCAGCAGCCACGGGGGCGGCACTGAAGCTTTCTTT. The gene calls are TRBV7-9 and TRBJ1-1, with D perhaps matching TRBD1 (6 bases). The CDR3 consists of 13 residues. V shed 5 bases and J shed 4 bases, with 11 bases lying between them. Germline V gene lookup returns CDR1 SEHNR and CDR2 FQNEAQ (reference sequence).

Of note for this clonotype: The junction does not match germline at one end; this may be a read error. The V and J genes are TRBV12-3 or TRBV12-4 and TRBJ1-5; D uncertain. This CDR3 region has 15 residues. The CDR3 nucleotides read TGTGCCAGCAATTTAACTTTTCTGACCAATCAGCCCCAGCATTTT. Protein sequence: CASNLTFLTNQPQHF.

The V call is TRBV28, the J call TRBJ2-7; 7 bases fit TRBD2. V lost 5 bases and J lost 13; bases outside the gene matches: 20. The CDR3 extends over 15 amino acids. Germline assignment: CDR1 MDHEN and CDR2 SYDVKM. The CDR3 bases are TGTGCCAGCAGTCTAGAATCCTTGGGGGGGAGCAAACCCTACTTC. Its protein product is CASSLESLGGSKPYF.

This clonotype was seen many times. V usage is TRBV10-3 and J usage is TRBJ2-1, with D possibly being TRBD2 (5 bases). CDR3 length: 14 amino acids. CDR1 is ENHRY, CDR2 SYGVKD, per germline. The V end lost 1 base, the J end lost 5 bases, and 9 bases lay between the germline ends. The CDR3 DNA follows: TGTGCCATCAGTGAGTTCGCGGAGGACAATGAGCAGTTCTTC. It yields the protein CAISEFAEDNEQFF.

The chain combines TRBV5-6 with TRBJ1-3; tentatively, D is TRBD1 (5 bases). CDR3 size: 18 residues. CDR1 SGHDT and CDR2 YYEEEE come from the germline V gene. V shed 1 base and J shed 0 bases, with 17 bases lying between them. The CDR3: CASSLYGGEDPSGNTIYF. CDR3 DNA sequence: TGTGCCAGCAGCTTGTATGGGGGTGAGGACCCCTCTGGAAACACCATATATTTT.

This clonotype was counted a few times. The J gene is TRBJ2-5, the V gene TRBV25-1; no firm D call. Germline-derived CDR1 and CDR2 are MGHDK and SYGVNS. V was cut by 8 bases and J by 2 bases, with 9 bases left in between. The CDR3 is made up of 12 amino acids. CDR3 sequence: CASESGQETQYF. DNA for the CDR3: TGTGCCAGCGAAAGTGGACAAGAGACCCAGTACTTC.

This clonotype was seen more than once but under ten times. The V and J genes are TRBV20-1 and TRBJ2-2, with D possibly being TRBD2 (5 bases). There are 12 residues in the CDR3. Germline assignment: CDR1 DFQATT and CDR2 SNEGSKA (reference sequence). V lost 6 bases and J 4 bases, leaving 9 bases between the germline ends. CDR3 bases: TGCAGTGCGTCGAGCGGCACCGGGGAGCTGTTTTTT. Protein: CSASSGTGELFF.

The sample holds many counts of this clonotype. The chain is built from TRBV28 and TRBJ2-5; 10 bases map to TRBD2. CDR1 and CDR2 (germline): MDHEN, SYDVKM. The length of the CDR3 is 14 residues. V lost 5 bases to trimming and J lost 2 bases; unmatched junction nucleotides: 2. CDR3 nucleotides: TGTGCCAGCAGTGAACTAGCGGGACAAGAGACCCAGTACTTC. Translating gives CASSELAGQETQYF.

The V and J genes are TRBV19 and TRBJ1-5; a weak D match, TRBD1 (5 bases). Germline CDR1 reads LNHDA; CDR2 reads SQIVND (reference sequence). This CDR3 region has 16 residues. V lost 7 bases and J lost 4, with 20 bases in between. The CDR3: CASTGLGGTNNQPQHF. DNA of the CDR3: TGTGCCAGTACTGGATTGGGGGGGACGAATAATCAGCCCCAGCATTTT.